The clone carrying this TCR beta chain was found a few times. Its antigen remains unknown. Primers: 60 Vbeta forward and 13 Jbeta reverse. Assay used: immunoSEQ multiplex PCR; TCRdb lists only in-frame clones, some missing. The sample contains about 180,000 clones, roughly four fifths of which appear only once. This specimen belongs to a study of cytomegalovirus exposure and HLA in healthy donors. General study results and limits: Later work found most CMV-associated TCR beta chains apparently HLA-restricted. A later analysis by the authors found several of the most significant clusters apparently linked to common viral pathogens.

V lost 7 bases and J lost 2; bases outside the gene matches: 14. The V gene's germline CDR1 is GTSNPN and CDR2 SVGIG (reference sequence). CDR3 length: 15 amino acids. The chain uses TRBV30 and TRBJ2-7; 7 bases map to TRBD1. The sequence derives from a male donor in good health and CMV-seronegative. Sequencing input: PBMCs. The CDR3 nucleotides are TGTGCCTCATACTCACGGGACAGACCTACCTACGAGCAGTACTTC. Translation gives CASYSRDRPTYEQYF.